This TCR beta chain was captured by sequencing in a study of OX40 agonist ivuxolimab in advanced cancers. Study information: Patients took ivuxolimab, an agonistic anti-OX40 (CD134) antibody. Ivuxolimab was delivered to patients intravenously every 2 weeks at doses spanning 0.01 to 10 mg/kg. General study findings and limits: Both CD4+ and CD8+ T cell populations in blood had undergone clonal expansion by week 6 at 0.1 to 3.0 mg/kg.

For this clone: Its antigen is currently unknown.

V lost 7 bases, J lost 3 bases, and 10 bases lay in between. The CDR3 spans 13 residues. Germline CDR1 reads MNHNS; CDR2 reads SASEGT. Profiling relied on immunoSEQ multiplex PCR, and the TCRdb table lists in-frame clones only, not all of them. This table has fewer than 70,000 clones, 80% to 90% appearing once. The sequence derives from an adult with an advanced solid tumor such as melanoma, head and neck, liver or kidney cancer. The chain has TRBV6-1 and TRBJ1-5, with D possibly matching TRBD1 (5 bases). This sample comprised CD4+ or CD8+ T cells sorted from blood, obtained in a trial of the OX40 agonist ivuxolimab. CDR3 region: CASIAGNNQPQHF. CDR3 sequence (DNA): TGTGCCAGCATAGCAGGGAACAATCAGCCCCAGCATTTT.